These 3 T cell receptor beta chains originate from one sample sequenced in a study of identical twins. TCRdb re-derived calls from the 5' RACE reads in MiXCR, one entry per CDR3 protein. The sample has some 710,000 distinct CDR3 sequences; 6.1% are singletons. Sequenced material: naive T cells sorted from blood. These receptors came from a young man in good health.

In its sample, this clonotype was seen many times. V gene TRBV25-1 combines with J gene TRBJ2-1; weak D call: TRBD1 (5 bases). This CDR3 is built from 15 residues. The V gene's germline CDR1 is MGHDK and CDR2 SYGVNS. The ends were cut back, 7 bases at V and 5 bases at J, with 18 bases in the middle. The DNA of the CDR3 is TGTGCCAGCACAAAGGCAGGGCAACCCAACAATGAGCAGTTCTTC. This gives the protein CASTKAGQPNNEQFF.

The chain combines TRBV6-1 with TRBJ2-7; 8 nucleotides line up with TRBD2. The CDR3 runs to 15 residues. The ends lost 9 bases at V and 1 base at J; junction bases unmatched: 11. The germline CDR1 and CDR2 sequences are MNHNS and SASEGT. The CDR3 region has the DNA TGTGCCAGTGCCTCGCTTGCGGGAGGATCCTACGAGCAGTACGTC. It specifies CASASLAGGSYEQYV.

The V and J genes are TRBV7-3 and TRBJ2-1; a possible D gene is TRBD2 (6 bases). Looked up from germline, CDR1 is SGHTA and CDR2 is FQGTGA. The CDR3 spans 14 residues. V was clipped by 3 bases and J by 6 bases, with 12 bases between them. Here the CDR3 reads CASSFGDWPNEQFF. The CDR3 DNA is TGTGCCAGCAGCTTTGGGGACTGGCCCAATGAGCAGTTCTTC.